Listed here are 17 T cell receptor beta chains from one sample, sequenced in a study of shared clonotypes between healthy human individuals. CD45RO-negative, CCR7-selected cells formed the naive CD8 fraction, which excluded terminally differentiated effector memory CD45RA+ cells. TCRdb's table, derived via immunoSEQ multiplex PCR, lists solely in-frame clones and lacks some. This table has under 600,000 clones, 95% to 98% appearing once. Specimen: naive CD8+ T cells sorted from blood. The receptors originated from a man aged 25-45 years in good health.

The CDR3 protein is CASSPNRGRNYTF. The CDR3 coding sequence is TGTGCCAGCAGTCCCAACCGGGGACGGAACTACACCTTC. J is TRBJ1-2 and V is TRBV27; the D gene is possibly TRBD1 (5 bases). The V end was cut by 5 bases, the J end by 10 bases, with 17 bases between. CDR3 length: 13 residues. Germline V gene data show CDR1 as MNHEY and CDR2 as SMNVEV (reference sequence).

The chain has TRBV5-5 and TRBJ2-7, with TRBD1 matching 7 bases. The length of the CDR3 is 14 residues. Unmatched junction bases numbered 6, after V lost 4 bases and J lost 2 bases. CDR1 is SGHKS and CDR2 is YYEKEE in the germline V gene (reference sequence). CDR3 in DNA: TGTGCCAGCAGCCCGGGACAGTTTACCTACGAGCAGTACTTC. Its protein is CASSPGQFTYEQYF.

This chain joins TRBV11-2 and TRBJ2-7, with 8 positions matching TRBD2. Per the germline V gene, CDR1 is SGHAT and CDR2 is FQNNGV. This CDR3 has 15 amino acids. The ends lost 3 bases at V and 4 bases at J; junction bases unmatched: 8. This CDR3 is CASSFYSGGAYEQYF. The CDR3 DNA sequence: TGTGCCAGCAGCTTTTATTCGGGAGGGGCGTACGAGCAGTACTTC.

The chain recombines TRBV2 with TRBJ2-1; 11 nucleotides line up with TRBD2. Germline V gene data show CDR1 as SNHLY and CDR2 as FYNNEI. The junction had 11 bases not matched to a gene; V was cut back by 10 bases and J by 0 bases. The CDR3 contains 17 residues. The CDR3 sequence is CAKTGFSGRASYNEQFF. DNA for the CDR3: TGTGCCAAGACAGGATTTAGCGGGAGGGCCTCCTACAATGAGCAGTTCTTC.

This chain connects TRBV5-6 to TRBJ2-7, with D possibly matching TRBD2 (6 bases). Trimming took off 4 bases at V and 3 bases at J, with 17 bases between the two ends. The CDR3 sequence is 15 residues long. From germline, CDR1 is SGHDT and CDR2 YYEEEE. For the CDR3, the DNA is TGTGCCAGCAGCCCGAACTGGGGTAGCGGCTACGAGCAGTACTTC. Its translation is CASSPNWGSGYEQYF.

The chain recombines TRBV5-8 with TRBJ1-1; D gene uncertain. There are 13 residues in the CDR3. Germline CDR1 SGHTS, CDR2 YDEGEE. V gave up 2 bases and J gave up 0 bases, with 5 bases separating them. The DNA for the CDR3 is TGTGCCAGCAGCTTTCAGATGAACACTGAAGCTTTCTTT. Amino acid sequence: CASSFQMNTEAFF.

The rearrangement links TRBV30 to TRBJ1-1; 9 nucleotides align to TRBD1. V was clipped by 5 bases and J by 4 bases; unmatched bases: 2. Germline V gene sequence: CDR1 GTSNPN, CDR2 SVGIG (reference sequence). CDR3 size: 12 residues. CDR3 sequence reads: CAWGQGPTEAFF. The CDR3 DNA reads as TGTGCCTGGGGACAGGGGCCCACTGAAGCTTTCTTT. The full variable domain, completed using reference TRBV30 and TRBJ1-1, is SQTIHQWPATLVQPVGSPLSLECTVEGTSNPNLYWYRQAAGRGLQLLFYSVGIGQISSEVPQNLSASRPQDRQFILSSKKLLLSDSGFYLCAWGQGPTEAFFGQGTRLTVV.

The chain uses TRBV12-5 and TRBJ2-7; TRBD1 matches 10 bases. This CDR3 contains 14 residues. Trimming removed 7 bases from V and 4 bases from J; junction bases left unmatched: 7. Per germline, CDR1 LGHNT and CDR2 FRNRAP. The CDR3 is CASARGTGVYEQYF. CDR3 sequence (DNA): TGTGCTAGTGCCCGCGGGACAGGGGTTTACGAGCAGTACTTC.

The genes are TRBV14 and TRBJ2-7; the D gene is possibly TRBD1 (6 bases). V lost 0 bases and J lost 2, with 14 bases in between. The germline gives CDR1 SGHDN, CDR2 FVKESK. The CDR3 covers 16 residues. CDR3 in amino acids: CASSQDRQARTYEQYF. The CDR3 DNA reads TGTGCCAGCAGCCAAGACCGACAGGCCCGAACCTACGAGCAGTACTTC. The full variable domain, its missing parts supplied by reference TRBV14 and TRBJ2-7, is EAGVTQFPSHSVIEKGQTVTLRCDPISGHDNLYWYRRVMGKEIKFLLHFVKESKQDESGMPNNRFLAERTGGTYSTLKVQPAELEDSGVYFCASSQDRQARTYEQYFGPGTRLTVT.

The chain combines TRBV7-2 with TRBJ2-1; 11 nucleotides align to TRBD2. The germline V gene encodes CDR1 SGHTA and CDR2 FQGNSA. The CDR3 has 17 residues. Losses at the gene ends were 6 bases for V and 8 bases for J; bases not matched to a gene: 15. CDR3 sequence (DNA): TGTGCCAGCAGTCCTCCTCTAGCGGGAGGCCGAAGCTATGAGCAGTTCTTC. This translates into CASSPPLAGGRSYEQFF.

CDR3 amino acids: CASSPPLGEQFF. The CDR3 DNA reads as TGTGCCAGCAGTCCACCATTGGGTGAGCAGTTCTTC. The chain employs TRBV27 and TRBJ2-1; D gene unclear. Trimming shortened V by 5 bases and J by 9 bases, and 11 bases separated the two germline ends. Germline-derived CDR1 and CDR2 are MNHEY and SMNVEV (reference sequence). The CDR3 spans 12 residues.

The chain couples TRBV27 to TRBJ2-7, with 9 bases lining up with TRBD2. The CDR3 spans 16 residues. J gave up 3 bases and V 6 bases, and 12 bases lay outside the gene matches. CDR1 is MNHEY, CDR2 SMNVEV, per germline (reference sequence). In nucleotides, the CDR3 is TGTGCCAGCAGCTCCCCTTCTACTAGCGGGCTCTACGAGCAGTACTTC. It yields the protein CASSSPSTSGLYEQYF.

The chain couples TRBV11-2 to TRBJ2-3; 10 bases line up with TRBD1. The length of the CDR3 is 17 residues. The germline CDR1 and CDR2 sequences are SGHAT and FQNNGV. J was trimmed by 2 bases and V by 5 bases; bases with no gene match: 10. Written as DNA, the CDR3 is TGTGCCAGCAGCCACGAACCGGGACAGGGGCCCACAGATACGCAGTATTTT. It yields the protein CASSHEPGQGPTDTQYF. Based on the CDR3 plus reference TRBV11-2 and TRBJ2-3, the full variable domain is EAGVAQSPRYKIIEKRQSVAFWCNPISGHATLYWYQQILGQGPKLLIQFQNNGVVDDSQLPKDRFSAERLKGVDSTLKIQPAKLEDSAVYLCASSHEPGQGPTDTQYFGPGTRLTVL.

Here the CDR3 reads CASSPPAGGYYEQYF. For the CDR3, the DNA is TGTGCCAGCAGCCCCCCGGCAGGCGGATACTACGAGCAGTACTTC. The chain couples TRBV7-9 to TRBJ2-7; no reliable D call. There are 15 residues in the CDR3. The V end lost 5 bases, the J end lost 3 bases, and 17 bases lay between the germline ends. From germline, CDR1 is SEHNR and CDR2 FQNEAQ (reference sequence).

This clone was seen only once. J is TRBJ2-3 and V is TRBV25-1; D gene uncertain. The germline V and J ends were trimmed by 4 bases and 8 bases, with 7 bases remaining between them. The germline V gene encodes CDR1 MGHDK and CDR2 SYGVNS. There are 11 residues in the CDR3. The CDR3 sequence is CASSVSATQYF. The CDR3 DNA follows: TGTGCCAGCAGTGTGTCGGCTACGCAGTATTTT.

The rearrangement uses TRBV10-2 and TRBJ2-7, with D possibly being TRBD2 (5 bases). V gave up 3 bases and J gave up 5 bases, with 8 bases separating them. The CDR3 covers 12 residues. Germline values: CDR1 WSHSY, CDR2 SAAADI. The CDR3 loop is CASSDGVNEQYF. The CDR3 DNA reads as TGCGCCAGCAGTGACGGGGTCAACGAGCAGTACTTC.

V and J are TRBV6-5 and TRBJ1-2, with 9 positions matching TRBD1. This CDR3 region has 15 residues. CDR1 and CDR2 (germline): MNHEY, SVGAGI. J was trimmed by 5 bases and V by 5 bases; bases with no gene match: 9. The CDR3 DNA reads as TGTGCCAGCAGTCGACAGGGACAGGGTTATTATGGCTACACCTTC. Encoded protein: CASSRQGQGYYGYTF.